This T cell receptor (beta chain) was documented in a study of regulatory T cells in long-lasting Graves disease. As to time point: persistent/refractory GD, antithyroid drugs over 5 years with positive TRAb. Researchers made the TCR library from RNA that was extracted from PBMCs. Investigators prepared the TCR beta libraries by applying iRepertoire HTBI primers and Arm-PCR of CDR3 regions. Each CDR3 protein is one row after TCRdb ran MiXCR on the multiplex PCR reads. The table has approximately 470,000 distinct CDR3 sequences, less than 25% seen once. A few counts support this clonotype. The CDR3 spans 15 residues. V lost 8 bases and J lost 4; bases outside the gene matches: 13. Germline loops: CDR1 MNHNS, CDR2 SASEGT.

The sample consisted of peripheral blood mononuclear cells (PBMCs), taken when the disease was refractory, from a patient treated with antithyroid drugs. This sequence joins TRBV6-1 and TRBJ1-1; 7 positions match TRBD1. The receptor's source is a female donor with Graves disease. This CDR3 reads CASSKKGAMATEAFF. CDR3 in DNA: TGTGCCAGCTCCAAAAAGGGGGCGATGGCCACTGAAGCTTTCTTT.